The present T cell receptor beta chain was sequenced within a study of blood T cell repertoires in COVID-19. For the study at large: COVID-19 samples from acute and convalescent phases originated in the United States, Italy and Spain. PBMCs, B-cell-depleted T cells, or T cells were the source of the cDNA or gDNA that made up the material.

Original processing notes: Amplification of reference gene primers was used by the study to estimate nucleated cell counts. This table comes from immunoSEQ multiplex PCR, and its TCRdb copy is limited to in-frame clones, with some not included. For V, J and clone size, that table is used; D and trimming come from the DNA. The top ten hold over 8% of the sample, which has 260,000 or so clones, approximately 86% seen once. The CDR3 extends over 18 amino acids. V was cut by 6 bases and J by 0 bases, with 20 bases left in between. Germline V lookup: CDR1 MGHRA, CDR2 YSYEKL. This receptor was taken from a young man with active or convalescent COVID-19. The chain carries TRBV4-1 and TRBJ1-4, with D possibly being TRBD1 (5 bases). Sequencing was performed on peripheral blood. The CDR3 bases are TGCGCCAGCAGACGCCGGGACTTCAGAATTTCAACTAATGAAAAACTGTTTTTT. Translated: CASRRRDFRISTNEKLFF.